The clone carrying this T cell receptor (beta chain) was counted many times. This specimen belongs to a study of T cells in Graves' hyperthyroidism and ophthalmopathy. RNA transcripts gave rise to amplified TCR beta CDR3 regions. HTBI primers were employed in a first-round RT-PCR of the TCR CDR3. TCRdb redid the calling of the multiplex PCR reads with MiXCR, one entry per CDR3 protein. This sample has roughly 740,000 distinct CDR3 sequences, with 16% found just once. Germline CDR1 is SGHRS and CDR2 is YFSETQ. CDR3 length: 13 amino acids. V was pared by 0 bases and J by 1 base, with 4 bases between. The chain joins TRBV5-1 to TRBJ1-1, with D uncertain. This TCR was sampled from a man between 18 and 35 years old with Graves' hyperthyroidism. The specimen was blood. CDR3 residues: CASSLGENTEAFF. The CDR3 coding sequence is TGCGCCAGCAGCTTGGGGGAGAACACTGAAGCTTTCTTT.